This T cell receptor beta chain is from a study of blood T cell repertoires in COVID-19. Study-level background: The samples span acute and convalescent COVID-19 from the United States, Italy and Spain. The cDNA or gDNA used as material had been derived from T cells, B-cell-depleted T cells, or PBMCs.

This clone appeared once. The trim removed 0 bases at V and 8 bases at J, leaving 12 bases unmatched. The CDR3 spans 16 residues. From germline, CDR1 is LGHDT and CDR2 YNNKEL (reference sequence). Methods used by the authors: By means of reference gene primer amplification, nucleated cell counts were estimated. TCRdb's copy holds only in-frame clones and misses some; the assay was immunoSEQ multiplex PCR. The V and J calls and clone size were taken over from that table, and D and trimming were inferred from the DNA. The table shows 150,000 to 200,000 clones, with over 75% occurring only once. This sequence joins TRBV3-1 (or the pseudogene TRBV3-2) and TRBJ1-2; TRBD1 agrees at 7 bases. The TCR sequence derives from a human donor in a cohort sampled during active COVID-19. Source material: peripheral blood. The CDR3 DNA is TGTGCCAGCAGCCAAGATTCTTGGGCGACAGGGCTGGGCTACACCTTC. Residues: CASSQDSWATGLGYTF.